The 27 T cell receptor beta chains presented below share a single source sample, sequenced in a study of blood T cells in healthy people across ages. It was with a sample-barcoded 5' primer and a J-beta primer mix that a second PCR of about 7 to 12 cycles was run. MiXCR, run by TCRdb on the 5' RACE reads, gives a single entry per CDR3 protein. Of 1.5 million to 2 million distinct CDR3 sequences listed, more than 35% were seen once; the top ten hold roughly 24%. What was sequenced was blood. The receptors here all came from a human donor in good health.

This chain links TRBV21-1 with TRBJ2-4. TRBV21-1 is a documented pseudogene. CDR3 length equals 16 residues. CDR3 region: CASRRRILLAKNIQYF. DNA for the CDR3: TGTGCCAGCAGGCGTCGGATCCTTCTGGCCAAAAACATTCAGTACTTC.

This rearrangement joins TRBV7-2 to TRBJ2-7; perhaps TRBD2 as D (6 bases). Germline V CDR1 and CDR2: SGHTA, FQGNSA. V was trimmed by 4 bases and J by 4 bases, leaving 23 bases between them. The CDR3 contains 17 residues. The CDR3 is CASSSQAGWGAPYEQYF. CDR3 DNA sequence: TGTGCCAGCAGCTCGCAGGCGGGATGGGGTGCTCCTTACGAGCAGTACTTC.

The CDR3 nucleotides read TGCAGTGTCCAGCGGAGGGCCCGCTACGAGCAGTACTTC. This codes for CSVQRRARYEQYF. The chain links TRBV20-1 to TRBJ2-4, with D possibly matching TRBD2 (6 bases). TRBJ2-7 matches the DNA end more closely, so the J call is doubtful. The CDR3 runs 13 residues. CDR1 and CDR2 (germline): DFQATT, SNEGSKA (reference sequence).

The J gene is TRBJ2-1, the V gene TRBV19; the match to TRBD2 covers 8 bases. The CDR3 consists of 16 residues. Germline CDR1 LNHDA, CDR2 SQIVND (reference sequence). V shed 3 bases and J 3 bases; nucleotides not matched to a gene: 7. For the CDR3, the DNA is TGTGCCAGTAGTATCGGGGGGGCTCCCCTCTACAATGAGCAGTTCTTC. It yields the protein CASSIGGAPLYNEQFF.

This clonotype was seen a few times. Here the CDR3 DNA reads TGCGCCAGCTCGACGGGGCGCGATACGCAGTATTTT. Translated: CASSTGRDTQYF. The chain links TRBV5-1 to TRBJ2-3, with D perhaps TRBD1 or TRBD2 (5 bases each). CDR1 SGHRS and CDR2 YFSETQ come from the germline V gene. This CDR3 has 12 amino acids. The V gene lost 7 bases and the J gene lost 6 bases, with 12 bases spanning the gap.

The J gene is TRBJ2-7, the V gene TRBV12-3 or TRBV12-4; TRBD1 is a possible D gene (5 bases). V was trimmed by 2 bases and J by 0 bases, leaving 14 bases between them. The CDR3 extends over 16 amino acids. The CDR3 is CASSLTWGSSSYEQYF. CDR3 in DNA: TGTGCCAGCAGTTTAACCTGGGGCTCTAGCTCCTACGAGCAGTACTTC.

The V gene is TRBV12-3 or TRBV12-4, the J gene TRBJ1-2; TRBD1 matches 7 bases. This CDR3 region has 14 residues. With V trimmed by 5 bases and J by 6 bases, 9 bases remained unmatched. The CDR3 nucleotides read TGTGCCAGCAGTCCGACAGGGCCCGAGGATGGCTACACCTTC. Translated, it gives CASSPTGPEDGYTF.

V gene TRBV5-1 combines with J gene TRBJ2-3; no reliable D call. This CDR3 spans 15 amino acids. Trimming stripped 2 bases from V and 0 bases from J, with 10 bases between. CDR1 is SGHRS and CDR2 is YFSETQ in the germline V gene. The CDR3 spells CASSFFGDSTDTQYF. The CDR3 nucleotides are TGCGCCAGCAGCTTTTTCGGAGATAGCACAGATACGCAGTATTTT.

J is TRBJ2-4 and V is TRBV28; no clear D. The J call is doubtful: the DNA matches TRBJ2-7 better. The CDR3 has 14 residues. Germline lookup yields CDR1 MDHEN and CDR2 SYDVKM. This CDR3 is CASSLLDPEDEQYF. For the CDR3, the DNA is TGTGCCAGCAGTTTATTAGACCCCGAGGACGAGCAGTACTTC.

V usage is TRBV7-2 and J usage is TRBJ2-7; D call uncertain. V was pared by 3 bases and J by 1 base, with 10 bases between. The CDR3 runs 14 residues. The V gene's germline CDR1 is SGHTA and CDR2 FQGNSA. CDR3 nucleotides: TGTGCCAGCAGCTTCCCCGGCGATTCCTACGAGCAGTACTTC. It translates to CASSFPGDSYEQYF.

About this clonotype: Germline is not matched at one junction end, which may reflect a read error. V usage is TRBV15 and J usage is TRBJ2-2; 7 bases fit TRBD2. Germline values: CDR1 LNHNV, CDR2 YYDKDF (reference sequence). The CDR3 runs to 15 residues. CDR3 in amino acids: CATRRGRGDTGELFF. The CDR3 DNA is TGTGCCACCAGAAGAGGCCGGGGGGACACCGGGGAGCTGTTTTTT. Based on the CDR3 plus reference TRBV15 and TRBJ2-2, the full variable domain is DAMVIQNPRYQVTQFGKPVTLSCSQTLNHNVMYWYQQKSSQAPKLLFHYYDKDFNNEADTPDNFQSRRPNTSFCFLDIRSPGLGDTAMYLCATRRGRGDTGELFFGEGSRLTVL.

J is TRBJ1-6 and V is TRBV5-4; TRBD1 aligns across 11 bases. Trimming at V came to 1 base and at J to 9 bases, leaving 3 bases not matched to a gene. The CDR3 runs 15 residues. The V gene's germline CDR1 is SGHNT and CDR2 YYREEE (reference sequence). CDR3 region: CASSLWDRGFSPLHF. CDR3 sequence (DNA): TGTGCCAGCAGCTTGTGGGACAGGGGGTTTTCACCCCTCCACTTT.

The CDR3 DNA sequence: TGTGCCAGCAGCTTGTCAGGGGGACTGCCGGCGGAGGGGCAGTACTTC. Translation: CASSLSGGLPAEGQYF. The V gene is TRBV7-3, the J gene TRBJ2-4, with a tentative D call TRBD1 (7 bases). This CDR3 spans 16 amino acids. In germline, CDR1 is SGHTA, CDR2 FQGTGA. Trimming shortened V by 3 bases and J by 13 bases, and 25 bases separated the two germline ends.

V gene TRBV12-3 or TRBV12-4 combines with J gene TRBJ2-5; 9 bases are shared with TRBD2. The V segment lost 6 bases and the J segment 7 bases; nucleotides outside the gene matches: 12. The CDR3 contains 15 residues. This chain's CDR3 is CASSPGTSWTGTQYF. The CDR3 DNA reads TGTGCCAGCAGCCCCGGGACTAGCTGGACGGGGACCCAGTACTTC.

This clonotype was seen more than once but under ten times. The chain recombines TRBV30 with TRBJ2-5, with 7 bases identical to TRBD1. The V gene end was trimmed by 3 bases and the J gene end by 4 bases; junction bases not matched to a gene: 5. Germline-derived CDR1 and CDR2 are GTSNPN and SVGIG (reference sequence). The length of the CDR3 is 13 residues. The CDR3 DNA is TGTGCCTGGAGCAGCAACAGGGGAGAGACCCAGTACTTC. Amino acid sequence: CAWSSNRGETQYF. Together with reference TRBV30 and TRBJ2-5, the CDR3 gives the full variable domain: SQTIHQWPATLVQPVGSPLSLECTVEGTSNPNLYWYRQAAGRGLQLLFYSVGIGQISSEVPQNLSASRPQDRQFILSSKKLLLSDSGFYLCAWSSNRGETQYFGPGTRLLVL.

The V and J genes are TRBV6-2 or TRBV6-3 and TRBJ2-4; 10 nucleotides align to TRBD1. Trimming cost V 3 bases and J 5 bases; bases outside gene matches: 10. Germline V CDR1 and CDR2: MNHEY, SVGEGT. The CDR3 contains 17 residues. DNA for the CDR3: TGTGCCAGCAGTTATGTTCCGGGACAGGGGATGGAAAACATTCAGTACTTC. This codes for CASSYVPGQGMENIQYF.

Points on this clonotype: The junction and the germline gene differ at one end; a read error may be behind it. The chain is built from TRBV7-9 and TRBJ2-1; tentative D call: TRBD2 (6 bases). Germline CDR1 is SEHNR and CDR2 is FQNEAQ (reference sequence). The CDR3 has 17 amino acids. The CDR3, as DNA: TGTACCAGCAGCTTAGGCTGGGGCAGCCCCGGGGGCAATGAGCAGTTCTTC. Residues: CTSSLGWGSPGGNEQFF.

Ten or more counts support this clonotype. This chain uses TRBV7-2 with TRBJ2-5; D remains ambiguous. Judging by the DNA end, TRBJ2-7 fits better; the J call may be wrong. The CDR3 is 13 amino acids. CDR1 SGHTA and CDR2 FQGNSA come from the germline V gene. In DNA form, the CDR3 reads TGTGCCAGCAGCTTAGCGGGTTCTCACGAGCAGTACTTC. Translation gives CASSLAGSHEQYF.

This clonotype has more than one count but fewer than ten. V is TRBV7-7 and J is TRBJ2-2; D perhaps matches TRBD2 (6 bases). Germline CDR1 reads SSHAT; CDR2 reads FNYEAQ (reference sequence). The CDR3 runs to 15 residues. The V end lost 3 bases, the J end lost 5 bases, and 13 bases lay between the germline ends. This CDR3 is CASSLEGAGTGELFF. The CDR3 coding sequence is TGTGCCAGCAGCTTGGAGGGCGCAGGAACCGGGGAGCTGTTTTTT.

The chain recombines TRBV28 with TRBJ2-7; D perhaps matches TRBD1 (6 bases). This CDR3 has 12 amino acids. V was clipped by 7 bases and J by 3 bases, with 10 bases between them. Germline CDR1 is MDHEN and CDR2 is SYDVKM. The CDR3 reads CASTGQLYEQYF. The CDR3 nucleotides read TGTGCCAGCACCGGACAGCTCTACGAGCAGTACTTC.

This clonotype was picked up a small number of times. This chain uses TRBV7-9 with TRBJ1-2; D perhaps matches TRBD1 (5 bases). The CDR3 extends over 13 amino acids. V lost 7 bases and J lost 8, with 17 bases in between. The germline V gene has CDR1 SEHNR and CDR2 FQNEAQ (reference sequence). This chain's CDR3 is CASTHRGDRGYTF. CDR3 sequence (DNA): TGTGCCAGCACCCACCGGGGCGATCGGGGCTACACCTTC.

The table lists this clonotype with a few counts. V usage is TRBV11-3 and J usage is TRBJ1-4; TRBD1 might be the D (6 bases). The CDR3 consists of 13 residues. Germline CDR1 and CDR2: SGHNT and YENEEA. V was shortened by 6 bases and J by 7 bases, with 12 bases between the two germline ends. The CDR3 sequence is CASRHRAGEKLFF. CDR3 nucleotide sequence: TGTGCCAGCAGGCACAGGGCGGGTGAAAAACTGTTTTTT.

The rearrangement links TRBV6-2 or TRBV6-3 to TRBJ2-1; 7 bases line up with TRBD1. The CDR3 has 12 amino acids. The trim removed 7 bases at V and 6 bases at J, leaving 3 bases unmatched. CDR1 MNHEY and CDR2 SVGEGT come from the germline V gene. The DNA for the CDR3 is TGTGCCAGCACCTACAGGGGCAATGAGCAGTTCTTC. This translates into CASTYRGNEQFF.

The V call is TRBV7-2, the J call TRBJ2-3, with a weak D call TRBD2 (5 bases). Trimming cost V 3 bases and J 5 bases, with 12 bases left between them. Looked up from germline, CDR1 is SGHTA and CDR2 is FQGNSA. The CDR3 runs to 14 residues. CDR3 amino acids: CASSLRAQEDTQYF. CDR3 in DNA: TGTGCCAGCAGCTTGCGGGCCCAAGAAGATACGCAGTATTTT.

This clonotype has only a few counts. The gene calls are TRBV7-3 and TRBJ2-1; 9 bases agree with TRBD2. Germline V gene sequence: CDR1 SGHTA, CDR2 FQGTGA. The CDR3 totals 14 residues. The V and J ends lost 5 bases and 5 bases, in that order; junction bases with no gene match: 4. CDR3 sequence (DNA): TGTGCCAGCAGCCGACTAGCGGCTAACAATGAGCAGTTCTTC. This sequence encodes CASSRLAANNEQFF.

The rearrangement joins TRBV7-9 to TRBJ1-2; D uncertain. The germline gives CDR1 SEHNR, CDR2 FQNEAQ (reference sequence). This CDR3 has 12 amino acids. Trimming shortened V by 1 base and J by 10 bases, and 10 bases separated the two germline ends. The CDR3: CASSLDTGNYTF. The CDR3 bases are TGTGCCAGCAGCTTAGATACGGGAAACTACACCTTC.

The rearrangement uses TRBV4-3 and TRBJ2-7; D uncertain. Trimming stripped 4 bases from V and 0 bases from J, with 13 bases between. The germline gives CDR1 LGHNA, CDR2 YSLEER. The CDR3 runs to 15 residues. CDR3 bases: TGCGCCAGCAGCCTTAGACTCCAATCCTCCTACGAGCAGTACTTC. Encoded protein: CASSLRLQSSYEQYF.